These T cell receptor beta chains were read from a single sample in a study of blood T cell repertoires in COVID-19. Data came from immunoSEQ multiplex PCR; TCRdb stores just in-frame clones and leaves some out. The sample records about 270,000 clones, about 90% being singletons. What was sequenced was peripheral blood. The origin of the receptors is a woman aged 25 to 45 with COVID-19, enrolled during active disease. CDR3s include the opening cysteine and the closing phenylalanine or tryptophan. D genes are given only for firm matches. A row's size may be missing; if present it is once, few, many or a size class.

len	v_gene	abundance	d_gene	j_gene	CDR3nt	CDR3aa
15	TRBV7-6	-	-	TRBJ2-7	TGTGCCAGCAGCCAGGGACTTACGATCGCCTACGAGCAGTACTTC	CASSQGLTIAYEQYF
14	TRBV29-1	-	-	TRBJ2-5	TGCAGCGTTGAAGGGAAGGAGGAGAAAGAGACCCAGTACTTC	CSVEGKEEKETQYF
15	TRBV4-1	once	TRBD2	TRBJ2-5	TGCGCCAGCAGCCAGATAGCGGGAGACCAAGAGACCCAGTACTTC	CASSQIAGDQETQYF
16	TRBV30	-	-	TRBJ1-5	TGTGCCTGGAGCCCATGGGGCATATATAGCAATCAGCCCCAGCATTTT	CAWSPWGIYSNQPQHF
17	TRBV9	once	TRBD2	TRBJ2-5	TGTGCCAGCAGCGTAGAAGGTAGCGGGGGGCCTCAAGAGACCCAGTACTTC	CASSVEGSGGPQETQYF
15	TRBV18	few	TRBD2	TRBJ2-7	TGTGCCAGCTCAGTCGGGGCGGGACTACTATACGAGCAGTACTTC	CASSVGAGLLYEQYF
14	TRBV2	-	-	TRBJ2-5	TGTGCCAGCAAGGCTAGGGGGATAGTAGAGACCCAGTACTTC	CASKARGIVETQYF
13	TRBV14	-	-	TRBJ1-2	TGTGCCAGCAGCCAAACGAGGTACTATGGCTACACCTTC	CASSQTRYYGYTF
15	TRBV6-5	-	-	TRBJ1-1	TGTGCCAGCAGGTACGATACTTTTTCGAACACTGAAGCTTTCTTT	CASRYDTFSNTEAFF
14	TRBV10-3	once	TRBD1	TRBJ2-7	TGTGCCACCGAAGACCGGGACAGGGGCTTCGAGCAGTACTTC	CATEDRDRGFEQYF
14	TRBV5-1	-	TRBD1	TRBJ2-1	TGCGCCAGCAGCTGGACAGGGGGCTCTAATGAGCAGTTCTTC	CASSWTGGSNEQFF
14	TRBV25-1	-	TRBD1	TRBJ1-1	TGTGCCAGCAGTGAATATGGGACAGGGGGTGAAGCTTTCTTT	CASSEYGTGGEAFF
13	TRBV30	-	TRBD1	TRBJ2-7	TGTGCCTGGAGTGTAAGGGGGCCGGGCGAGCAGTACTTC	CAWSVRGPGEQYF
16	TRBV6-6	-	-	TRBJ1-1	TGTGCCAGCAGCCGATCAGCGGGACCGACGAACACTGAAGCTTTCTTT	CASSRSAGPTNTEAFF
13	TRBV3-1/TRBV3-2	-	-	TRBJ2-2	TGTGCCAGCACTGGACTACCTACCGGGGAGCTGTTTTTT	CASTGLPTGELFF
15	TRBV6-2/TRBV6-3	-	TRBD1	TRBJ1-4	TGTGCCAGCAGTTACGGGACAGGGTATTCTGAAAAACTGTTTTTT	CASSYGTGYSEKLFF
16	TRBV7-9	-	-	TRBJ1-3	TGTGCCAGCAGCTCAACTCGGACAGAGTCTGGAAACACCATATATTTT	CASSSTRTESGNTIYF
18	TRBV28	-	TRBD2	TRBJ2-5	TGTGCCAGCAGTGCTCCCCTCCTGACTAGCGGGGGGTCAGAGACCCAGTACTTC	CASSAPLLTSGGSETQYF
14	TRBV19	-	-	TRBJ1-5	TGTGCCAGTAGTATCCCCTCAGGGAGGTGGCCCCAGCATTTT	CASSIPSGRWPQHF
13	TRBV6-5	few	-	TRBJ2-2	TGTGCCAGCAGTTATGGGGGCGCCGGGGAGCTGTTTTTT	CASSYGGAGELFF
14	TRBV28	-	-	TRBJ2-7	TGTGCCAGCAGTTTATCCTACAGTACCTACGAGCAGTACTTC	CASSLSYSTYEQYF